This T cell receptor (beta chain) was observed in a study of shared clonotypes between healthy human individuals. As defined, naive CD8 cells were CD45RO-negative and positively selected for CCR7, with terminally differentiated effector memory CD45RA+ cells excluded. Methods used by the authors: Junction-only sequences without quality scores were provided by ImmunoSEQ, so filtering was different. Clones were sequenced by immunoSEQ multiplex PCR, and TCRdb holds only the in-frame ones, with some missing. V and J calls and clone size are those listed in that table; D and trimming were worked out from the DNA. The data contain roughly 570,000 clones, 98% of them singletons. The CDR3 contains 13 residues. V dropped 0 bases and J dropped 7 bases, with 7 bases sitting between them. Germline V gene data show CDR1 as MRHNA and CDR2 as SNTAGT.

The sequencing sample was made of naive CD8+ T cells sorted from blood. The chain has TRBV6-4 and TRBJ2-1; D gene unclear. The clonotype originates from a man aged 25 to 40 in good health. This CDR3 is CASSDSYGNEQFF. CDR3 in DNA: TGTGCCAGCAGTGACTCTTACGGAAATGAGCAGTTCTTC.